The rows below give T cell receptor beta chains drawn from one sample of a study of OX40 agonist ivuxolimab in advanced cancers. Profiling relied on immunoSEQ multiplex PCR, and the TCRdb table lists in-frame clones only, not all of them. The sample shows some 10,000 clones, around 84% of them seen only once. Sequences were derived from CD4+ or CD8+ T cells sorted from blood, sampled in a trial of the OX40 agonist ivuxolimab. The origin of the receptors is an adult with an advanced solid tumor such as melanoma, head and neck, liver or kidney cancer. Both conserved end residues are part of each CDR3. A D gene is named only where the DNA matches it firmly. Part of the rows lack a size; the others show once, few, many or a class for expanded clones.

abundance	v_gene	d_gene	j_gene	CDR3aa	CDR3nt
NA	TRBV11-2	TRBD2	TRBJ2-3	CASSSRGSSGTSTDTQYF	TGTGCCAGCAGCTCTCGGGGGAGCAGCGGGACTAGCACAGATACGCAGTATTTT
NA	TRBV19	NA	TRBJ1-2	CASSGPAFYGYTF	TGTGCCAGTAGTGGCCCAGCATTCTATGGCTACACCTTC
NA	TRBV5-6	NA	TRBJ2-7	CASSLGGSSYEQYF	TGTGCCAGCAGCTTGGGGGGCAGCTCCTACGAGCAGTACTTC
NA	TRBV9	NA	TRBJ2-7	CASSVEGSSYEQYF	TGTGCCAGCAGCGTAGAGGGCAGCTCCTACGAGCAGTACTTC
NA	TRBV4-3	TRBD2	TRBJ2-3	CASSQGLAEGNTQYF	TGCGCCAGCAGCCAAGGACTAGCGGAGGGGAATACGCAGTATTTT
NA	TRBV6-5	TRBD2	TRBJ2-1	CASSYSGGGYNEQFF	TGTGCCAGCAGTTACTCCGGGGGGGGCTACAATGAGCAGTTCTTC
once	TRBV27	TRBD2	TRBJ2-7	CASGLVNEQYF	TGTGCCAGCGGACTAGTTAACGAGCAGTACTTC
NA	TRBV11-3	NA	TRBJ2-7	CASSYRREQYF	TGTGCCAGCAGCTATCGGCGCGAGCAGTACTTC
NA	TRBV6-1	NA	TRBJ1-5	CASSEIQPQHF	TGTGCCAGCAGTGAAATCCAGCCCCAGCATTTT
NA	TRBV6-6	NA	TRBJ2-7	CASSYSDGTYEQYF	TGTGCCAGCAGTTACTCCGACGGTACCTACGAGCAGTACTTC
NA	TRBV28	TRBD1	TRBJ2-7	CASSSTGEIYEQYF	TGTGCCAGCAGCTCGACAGGGGAGATCTACGAGCAGTACTTC
NA	TRBV7-9	NA	TRBJ2-5	CASSSRTGRGQETQYF	TGTGCCAGCAGTTCTAGAACAGGGAGGGGGCAAGAGACCCAGTACTTC
NA	TRBV9	NA	TRBJ2-7	CASSADSSYEQYF	TGTGCCAGCAGCGCAGACAGTTCCTACGAGCAGTACTTC
NA	TRBV11-2	NA	TRBJ2-1	CASSLEISGEQFF	TGTGCCAGCAGCTTAGAGATTTCGGGTGAGCAGTTCTTC
NA	TRBV9	NA	TRBJ1-4	CASSPQTVPNEKLFF	TGTGCCAGCAGCCCCCAGACAGTTCCTAATGAAAAACTGTTTTTT
NA	TRBV27	NA	TRBJ2-7	CASSLGSGPYEQYF	TGTGCCAGCAGTTTGGGGAGCGGGCCCTACGAGCAGTACTTC
few	TRBV5-1	NA	TRBJ2-7	CASSSGYEQYF	TGCGCCAGCAGCTCCGGCTACGAGCAGTACTTC
once	TRBV28	NA	TRBJ2-1	CASSLGVYDGNAYNEQFF	TGTGCCAGCAGTTTGGGAGTTTATGACGGGAACGCCTACAATGAGCAGTTCTTC
few	TRBV30	NA	TRBJ2-5	CAWSRRKAGQQETQYF	TGTGCCTGGAGTAGGAGAAAAGCGGGTCAACAAGAGACCCAGTACTTC
NA	TRBV28	NA	TRBJ2-7	CASSPPTGLSYEQYF	TGTGCCAGCAGCCCCCCTACAGGGCTCTCCTACGAGCAGTACTTC
NA	TRBV7-3	NA	TRBJ2-3	CASSPRGRVTDTQYF	TGTGCCAGCAGCCCGAGGGGCAGGGTCACAGATACGCAGTATTTT
once	TRBV5-1	NA	TRBJ2-7	CASRGSSYEQYF	TGCGCTTCGCGGGGTAGCTCCTACGAGCAGTACTTC
NA	TRBV7-2	NA	TRBJ2-7	CASGAKEYEQYF	TGTGCCAGCGGCGCTAAGGAGTACGAGCAGTACTTC
NA	TRBV5-8	TRBD2	TRBJ2-7	CASSYGGGKQYF	TGTGCCAGCAGCTACGGGGGGGGCAAGCAGTACTTC
NA	TRBV4-3	TRBD2	TRBJ2-2	CASSQDLAGGSTGELFF	TGCGCCAGCAGCCAAGACCTCGCGGGAGGTTCGACCGGGGAGCTGTTTTTT
NA	TRBV28	TRBD2	TRBJ2-7	CASSLFREGYHEQYF	TGTGCCAGCAGTTTATTCCGGGAGGGCTACCACGAGCAGTACTTC
NA	TRBV7-9	TRBD1	TRBJ1-3	CASSSTDRGERNTIYF	TGTGCCAGCAGCTCGACGGACAGGGGAGAAAGAAACACCATATATTTT
once	TRBV4-1	NA	TRBJ1-1	CASSQDLNKNTEAFF	TGCGCCAGCAGCCAAGATCTCAACAAGAACACTGAAGCTTTCTTT
NA	TRBV11-2	TRBD2	TRBJ2-3	CASSQLAGVGDTQYF	TGTGCCAGCAGCCAGCTAGCGGGAGTGGGAGATACGCAGTATTTT
NA	TRBV27	NA	TRBJ2-7	CASSLSKGYVHYEQYF	TGTGCCAGCAGTTTATCCAAGGGATACGTTCACTACGAGCAGTACTTC